This TCR beta chain came from a study of blood T cell repertoires in COVID-19. As for the study in general: The United States, Italy and Spain were the sources of the acute and convalescent COVID-19 samples. Sources were T cells, B-cell-depleted T cells, or PBMCs; the material itself was cDNA or gDNA.

Germline CDR1 is LGHNA and CDR2 is YNFKEQ. V was clipped by 0 bases and J by 2 bases; unmatched bases: 7. The CDR3 length is 17 residues. Under the authors' procedure: It was from reference gene primer amplification that nucleated cell counts were estimated. TCRdb's copy holds only in-frame clones and misses some; the assay was immunoSEQ multiplex PCR. V and J calls and clone size are as listed in that table; D and trimming were resolved from the DNA. The sample lists 180,000 or so clones, around 78% seen once, with about 4.6% in the top ten. Participants' reported clinical history set cohort assignment.

This chain connects TRBV4-2 to TRBJ2-3; 8 bases fit TRBD2. This sequence originates from a woman aged 45-59 years who had recovered from COVID-19. Sequences were obtained from PBMCs or T cells enriched from blood (not recorded which). CDR3 nucleotides: TGTGCCAGCAGCCAAGATGGTAGCGGGGCCGTCACAGATACGCAGTATTTT. Encoded protein: CASSQDGSGAVTDTQYF.